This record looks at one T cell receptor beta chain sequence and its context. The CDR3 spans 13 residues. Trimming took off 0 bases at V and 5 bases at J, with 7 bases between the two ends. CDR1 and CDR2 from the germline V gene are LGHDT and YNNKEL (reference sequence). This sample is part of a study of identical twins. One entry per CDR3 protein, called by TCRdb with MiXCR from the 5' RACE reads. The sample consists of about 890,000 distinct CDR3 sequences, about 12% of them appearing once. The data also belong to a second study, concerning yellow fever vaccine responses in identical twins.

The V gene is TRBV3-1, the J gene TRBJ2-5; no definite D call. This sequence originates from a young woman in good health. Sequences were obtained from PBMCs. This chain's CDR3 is CASSQDSGETQYF. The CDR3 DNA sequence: TGTGCCAGCAGCCAAGATTCCGGTGAGACCCAGTACTTC.